These 15 T cell receptor beta chains originate from one sample sequenced in a study of Graves' ophthalmopathy and Graves' hyperthyroidism. The TCR beta CDR3 regions underwent amplification from RNA transcripts. HTBI primers served in a first-round RT-PCR, which a second-round multiplex PCR followed. TCRdb recomputed calls from the multiplex PCR reads with MiXCR, one row per CDR3 protein. The sample contains about 700,000 distinct CDR3 sequences, roughly 40% of which appear only once. Source material: peripheral blood. The receptors derive from an adult man with Graves' ophthalmopathy.

This clonotype appeared many times. The chain combines TRBV7-2 with TRBJ1-5, with no clear D. V dropped 7 bases and J dropped 5 bases, with 12 bases sitting between them. Germline CDR1 and CDR2: SGHTA and FQGNSA. The CDR3 length is 13 residues. CDR3 sequence reads: CASTTRSDQPQHF. CDR3 in DNA: TGTGCCAGCACAACCCGGTCCGATCAGCCCCAGCATTTT. Full variable domain (remainder filled in from reference TRBV7-2 and TRBJ1-5): GAGVSQSPSNKVTEKGKDVELRCDPISGHTALYWYRQSLGQGLEFLIYFQGNSAPDKSGLPSDRFSAERTGGSVSTLTIQRTQQEDSAVYLCASTTRSDQPQHFGDGTRLSIL.

This clonotype was recorded at least ten times. The chain combines TRBV6-5 with TRBJ1-1; D is unresolved. The CDR3 sequence is 9 residues long. Germline V gene data show CDR1 as MNHEY and CDR2 as SVGAGI. V gave up 10 bases and J gave up 6 bases, with 6 bases separating them. As DNA, the CDR3 is TGTGCCACCATGGCTGAAGCTTTCTTT. It translates to CATMAEAFF.

The V and J genes are TRBV28 and TRBJ2-7, with 7 bases that match TRBD1. Losses at the gene ends were 3 bases for V and 6 bases for J; bases not matched to a gene: 5. This CDR3 contains 13 residues. The germline V gene has CDR1 MDHEN and CDR2 SYDVKM. The CDR3: CASSLHRGSEQYF. The CDR3 DNA reads TGTGCCAGCAGTTTGCACAGGGGAAGCGAGCAGTACTTC.

This clonotype was counted ten times or more. The chain links TRBV20-1 to TRBJ2-7; TRBD1 agrees at 7 bases. Germline assignment: CDR1 DFQATT and CDR2 SNEGSKA (reference sequence). The CDR3 has 14 residues. After removal of 2 bases from V and 3 bases from J, the junction contained 7 bases not matched to a gene. The CDR3 DNA follows: TGCAGTGCTAGACCCACAGGGGCCGGCTACGAGCAGTACTTC. Protein: CSARPTGAGYEQYF.

Notes on this clonotype: One end of the junction is discordant with germline, which a read error may explain. This rearrangement joins TRBV10-3 to TRBJ1-1, with TRBD1 identical over 9 bases. The CDR3 length is 15 residues. Germline loops: CDR1 ENHRY, CDR2 SYGVKD. CDR3 sequence (DNA): TGTGCCAGCAGTTTACAGGGGGCGAGGGACACTGAAGCTTTCTTT. Translation: CASSLQGARDTEAFF.

The chain links TRBV24-1 to TRBJ2-2; TRBD1 matches at 11 bases. Unmatched junction bases numbered 3, after V lost 3 bases and J lost 1 base. CDR3 length equals 17 residues. Germline CDR1 is KGHDR and CDR2 is SFDVKD. This CDR3 is CATSDLGQGVNTGELFF. CDR3 sequence (DNA): TGTGCCACCAGTGATCTGGGACAGGGGGTGAACACCGGGGAGCTGTTTTTT.

Concerning this clonotype itself: An end of the junction does not agree with germline; a read error may underlie this. The J gene is TRBJ1-6, the V gene TRBV12-3 or TRBV12-4; D is unclear. The CDR3 extends over 13 amino acids. For the CDR3, the DNA is TGTGCCAGCAGGATTCGGGATAATTCACCCCTCCGCTTT. As protein: CASRIRDNSPLRF.

As regards this clonotype: A much larger clone sits a single nucleotide away, making a read error possible. The CDR3 loop is CASSRDRVAAFF. The CDR3 DNA is TGTGCCAGCAGCCGAGATAGGGTGGCAGCTTTCTTT. V is TRBV14 and J is TRBJ1-1; unclear D gene. CDR1 and CDR2 (germline): SGHDN, FVKESK. With 4 bases removed from V and 10 bases from J, the gap between germline ends came to 13 bases. The CDR3 is 12 amino acids.

This chain links TRBV28 with TRBJ1-3; the match to TRBD1 covers 10 bases. This CDR3 has 14 residues. Losses at the gene ends were 6 bases for V and 2 bases for J; bases not matched to a gene: 1. The germline gives CDR1 MDHEN, CDR2 SYDVKM. DNA for the CDR3: TGTGCCAGCAGAGGGACAGGGGCTGGAAACACCATATATTTT. It specifies CASRGTGAGNTIYF.

This clonotype was seen at least ten times. V is TRBV19 and J is TRBJ1-5, with 12 bases identical to TRBD1. Trimming at V came to 2 bases and at J to 0 bases, leaving 5 bases not matched to a gene. The CDR3 is made up of 18 amino acids. Per germline, CDR1 LNHDA and CDR2 SQIVND (reference sequence). The DNA of the CDR3 is TGTGCCAGTAGTATACGGGGACAGGGGGCGCGTAGCAATCAGCCCCAGCATTTT. Translated, it gives CASSIRGQGARSNQPQHF.

This clonotype was observed a handful of times. This chain links TRBV5-1 with TRBJ1-3, with 9 bases matching TRBD1. From germline, CDR1 is SGHRS and CDR2 YFSETQ. The CDR3 contains 16 residues. V was pared by 5 bases and J by 9 bases, with 15 bases of the junction left unmatched. The CDR3 region has the DNA TGCGCCAGCAGTCGACAGGGGGTTCACGGGGAAAGCACCATATATTTT. It encodes CASSRQGVHGESTIYF. The full variable domain, completed using reference TRBV5-1 and TRBJ1-3, is KAGVTQTPRYLIKTRGQQVTLSCSPISGHRSVSWYQQTPGQGLQFLFEYFSETQRNKGNFPGRFSGRQFSNSRSEMNVSTLELGDSALYLCASSRQGVHGESTIYFGEGSWLTVV.

CDR3 DNA sequence: TGTGCCAGCAGCTTAGCGGTGACAGGGGCATATGGCTACACCTTC. It is translated as CASSLAVTGAYGYTF. The chain carries TRBV11-1 and TRBJ1-2; TRBD1 matches at 8 bases. With V trimmed by 0 bases and J by 5 bases, 5 bases remained unmatched. The CDR3 is made up of 15 amino acids. Germline CDR1 and CDR2: SGHAT and FQDESV (reference sequence).

V is TRBV5-5 and J is TRBJ1-1; D uncertain. The CDR3 length is 15 residues. Germline V lookup: CDR1 SGHKS, CDR2 YYEKEE (reference sequence). V shed 2 bases and J shed 5 bases, with 16 bases lying between them. The CDR3 is CASSLRTGEGTEAFF. The DNA for the CDR3 is TGTGCCAGCAGCTTAAGGACCGGCGAAGGGACTGAAGCTTTCTTT.

The table lists this clonotype with a few counts. The CDR3 DNA sequence: TGTGCCAGCAGTGAAGACAGGGTTAGGACCGAGCAGTACTTC. It is translated as CASSEDRVRTEQYF. J is TRBJ2-7 and V is TRBV6-1, with D possibly TRBD1 on 6 matching bases. The CDR3 has 14 amino acids. Germline assignment: CDR1 MNHNS and CDR2 SASEGT. Deletions cut 1 base from V and 6 bases from J, with 13 bases between.

This chain joins TRBV20-1 and TRBJ1-3, with TRBD1 identical over 7 bases. The CDR3 runs 14 residues. Germline V gives CDR1 DFQATT, CDR2 SNEGSKA (reference sequence). J lost 3 bases, V lost 6 bases, and 8 bases had no gene match. CDR3 loop: CSAIKTGFGNTIYF. The DNA for the CDR3 is TGCAGTGCCATAAAGACAGGGTTTGGAAACACCATATATTTT.